Below, 27 T cell receptor beta chains from the same sample are listed, as sequenced in a study of blood T cell repertoires in COVID-19. Clones were read by immunoSEQ multiplex PCR, and TCRdb kept only the in-frame ones, dropping some. The sample lists roughly 110,000 clones; around 82% were seen once. The specimen was peripheral blood. These receptors came from a human donor in a cohort sampled during active COVID-19.

The chain employs TRBV7-9 and TRBJ2-5; 8 nucleotides match TRBD2. V gave up 4 bases and J gave up 5 bases; unmatched junction bases: 6. CDR1 SEHNR and CDR2 FQNEAQ come from the germline V gene (reference sequence). The CDR3 is 14 residues long. The CDR3 bases are TGTGCCAGCAGCTCGAGGGGACTAGTGGAGACCCAGTACTTC. It translates to CASSSRGLVETQYF.

The rearrangement joins TRBV7-6 to TRBJ1-4; D may be TRBD1 (6 bases). Germline loops: CDR1 SGHVS, CDR2 FNYEAQ. Trimming took 6 bases from V and 2 from J, leaving 10 bases between them. The CDR3 has 14 residues. CDR3 loop: CASSRGGTNEKLFF. In nucleotides, the CDR3 is TGTGCCAGCAGTAGGGGGGGTACTAATGAAAAACTGTTTTTT.

The chain recombines TRBV6-2 or TRBV6-3 with TRBJ2-1; 11 nucleotides align to TRBD2. Germline lookup yields CDR1 MNHEY and CDR2 SVGEGT. CDR3 length: 18 amino acids. V lost 5 bases to trimming and J lost 2 bases; unmatched junction nucleotides: 11. In nucleotides, the CDR3 is TGTGCCAGCAGTAAACGTCGGACTAGCGGGCCCACCTACAATGAGCAGTTCTTC. Its protein product is CASSKRRTSGPTYNEQFF.

The V and J genes are TRBV2 and TRBJ2-5, with D tentatively TRBD2 (6 bases). Germline V CDR1 and CDR2: SNHLY, FYNNEI. V lost 7 bases to trimming and J lost 1 base, with 16 bases between them. CDR3 length equals 15 residues. The CDR3 nucleotides are TGTGCCAGCAAAATCGGGGGATCGGGCCAAGAGACCCAGTACTTC. As protein: CASKIGGSGQETQYF.

This rearrangement joins TRBV19 to TRBJ2-2, with 10 bases identical to TRBD1. Germline CDR1 is LNHDA and CDR2 is SQIVND (reference sequence). The CDR3 covers 15 residues. Trimming cost V 1 base and J 5 bases; bases outside gene matches: 1. The CDR3 sequence is CASSIGTGGTGELFF. CDR3 coding DNA: TGTGCCAGTAGTATAGGGACAGGGGGGACCGGGGAGCTGTTTTTT.

The V gene is TRBV28, the J gene TRBJ1-2; 9 positions match TRBD1. The CDR3 sequence is 16 residues long. Germline V CDR1 and CDR2: MDHEN, SYDVKM. V lost 6 bases to trimming and J lost 4 bases; unmatched junction nucleotides: 12. The CDR3 loop reads CASRLFTGGRGYGYTF. The DNA of the CDR3 is TGTGCCAGCAGGCTTTTCACAGGGGGCAGAGGCTATGGCTACACCTTC.

V and J are TRBV2 and TRBJ1-2; D is unresolved. Germline CDR1 is SNHLY and CDR2 is FYNNEI. This CDR3 has 14 residues. V was trimmed by 4 bases and J by 6 bases, leaving 15 bases between them. In DNA, the CDR3 is TGTGCCAGCAGTGTCAAAGAGGGAGGGAATGGCTACACCTTC. Translating gives CASSVKEGGNGYTF.

The chain employs TRBV5-1 and TRBJ1-1, with D tentatively TRBD1 (6 bases). CDR3 size: 14 residues. Trimming pared 2 bases from V and 3 bases from J, leaving 11 bases between. Per germline, CDR1 SGHRS and CDR2 YFSETQ. The CDR3 spells CASSFTGMDTEAFF. CDR3 DNA: TGCGCCAGCAGCTTCACAGGGATGGACACTGAAGCTTTCTTT.

The rearrangement uses TRBV29-1 and TRBJ2-1; D call uncertain. The germline CDR1 and CDR2 sequences are SQVTM and ANQGSEA. CDR3 size: 11 residues. V was clipped by 8 bases and J by 8 bases, with 13 bases between them. The CDR3 reads CSHTRTDEQFF. The CDR3 nucleotides read TGCAGCCACACGAGAACAGATGAGCAGTTCTTC.

This chain joins TRBV19 and TRBJ1-2; 9 bases line up with TRBD1. The CDR3 loop spans 13 amino acids. CDR1 and CDR2 from the germline V gene are LNHDA and SQIVND (reference sequence). With 9 bases clipped from V and 7 bases from J, the junction kept 9 bases outside the gene matches. CDR3 nucleotide sequence: TGTGCCAGCGCCGACAGGGGGGGGTCTGGCTACACCTTC. Translating gives CASADRGGSGYTF.

The J gene is TRBJ1-2, the V gene TRBV28, with D maybe TRBD1 (6 bases). Germline V CDR1 and CDR2: MDHEN, SYDVKM. This CDR3 has 12 residues. Trimming removed 8 bases from V and 4 bases from J, with 11 bases in between. In DNA form, the CDR3 reads TGTGCCAGCGAGGACAGCCTCTATGGCTACACCTTC. This gives the protein CASEDSLYGYTF.

This clone has only one observation. V and J are TRBV18 and TRBJ1-5, with TRBD1 matching over 7 bases. Germline V gives CDR1 KGHSH, CDR2 LQKENI. The CDR3 has 16 amino acids. The ends lost 2 bases at V and 1 base at J; junction bases unmatched: 5. DNA for the CDR3: TGTGCCAGCTCACCAACCCCGACAGGGAGCAATCAGCCCCAGCATTTT. Residues: CASSPTPTGSNQPQHF.

V usage is TRBV5-5 and J usage is TRBJ2-6; TRBD1 matches at 7 bases. The CDR3 sequence is 16 residues long. Per germline, CDR1 SGHKS and CDR2 YYEKEE (reference sequence). After removal of 4 bases from V and 4 bases from J, the junction contained 8 bases not matched to a gene. CDR3 coding DNA: TGTGCCAGCAGCCAAGAGGGGGCGGTCGGGGCCAACGTCCTGACTTTC. This translates into CASSQEGAVGANVLTF.

By sample fraction, this clone is medium-sized. The chain uses TRBV24-1 and TRBJ2-1, with D perhaps TRBD2 (6 bases). Trimming took off 4 bases at V and 5 bases at J, with 17 bases between the two ends. The germline V gene has CDR1 KGHDR and CDR2 SFDVKD. The CDR3 contains 16 residues. CDR3 nucleotides: TGTGCCACCAGTGACCTGAGCGGCGGGGAGAACAATGAGCAGTTCTTC. It encodes CATSDLSGGENNEQFF.

The chain employs TRBV6-2 or TRBV6-3 and TRBJ1-1; maybe TRBD1 (6 bases). V was pared by 5 bases and J by 3 bases, with 10 bases between. CDR1 and CDR2 from the germline V gene are MNHEY and SVGEGT. The CDR3 has 13 residues. CDR3 in DNA: TGTGCCAGCAGTGATACAGGGTACACTGAAGCTTTCTTT. Translating it yields CASSDTGYTEAFF.

The rearrangement uses TRBV19 and TRBJ2-2; 8 bases are a match to TRBD2. The V gene end was trimmed by 6 bases and the J gene end by 4 bases; junction bases not matched to a gene: 4. The CDR3 totals 14 residues. CDR1 and CDR2 from the germline V gene are LNHDA and SQIVND (reference sequence). CDR3 region: CASSGRAVTGELFF. Here the CDR3 DNA reads TGTGCCAGTAGCGGGAGGGCCGTCACCGGGGAGCTGTTTTTT.

This clone was counted between two and nine times. The chain is built from TRBV10-3 and TRBJ2-5; D gene ambiguous. V was cut by 2 bases and J by 2 bases, with 9 bases left in between. The CDR3 loop spans 14 amino acids. Germline CDR1 and CDR2: ENHRY and SYGVKD. CDR3 bases: TGTGCCATCAGTGAGGGGCACTTACAAGAGACCCAGTACTTC. Amino acids: CAISEGHLQETQYF.

The chain combines TRBV15 with TRBJ1-5; D uncertain. Trimming took 5 bases from V and 3 from J, leaving 8 bases between them. The CDR3 is 13 amino acids. The germline V gene encodes CDR1 LNHNV and CDR2 YYDKDF (reference sequence). The CDR3 nucleotides are TGTGCCACCAGCCCGGACTTCAATCAGCCCCAGCATTTT. As protein: CATSPDFNQPQHF.

This rearrangement joins TRBV27 to TRBJ2-7, with unresolved D. CDR3 size: 11 residues. The germline CDR1 and CDR2 sequences are MNHEY and SMNVEV (reference sequence). With 4 bases removed from V and 4 bases from J, the gap between germline ends came to 5 bases. CDR3 sequence (DNA): TGTGCCAGCAGTTCCACATACGAGCAGTACTTC. This sequence encodes CASSSTYEQYF.

V usage is TRBV11-1 and J usage is TRBJ2-2; no firm D call. Germline values: CDR1 SGHAT, CDR2 FQDESV (reference sequence). The V and J ends lost 5 bases and 6 bases respectively, with 13 bases between them. The CDR3 has 14 residues. CDR3 in DNA: TGTGCCAGCAGCCCGACTGAAGCGTCCGGGGAGCTGTTTTTT. Translating gives CASSPTEASGELFF.

The V gene is TRBV7-8, the J gene TRBJ2-5; TRBD1 aligns across 7 bases. This CDR3 contains 15 residues. The ends lost 3 bases at V and 5 bases at J; junction bases unmatched: 9. Germline V gives CDR1 SGHVS, CDR2 FQNEAQ. CDR3 nucleotides: TGTGCCAGCAGCTTTGGGACAGCGACAGGGGAGACCCAGTACTTC. It codes for CASSFGTATGETQYF.

The chain links TRBV6-2 or TRBV6-3 to TRBJ2-7; TRBD2 matches at 8 bases. The junction had 8 bases not matched to a gene; V was cut back by 0 bases and J by 4 bases. The CDR3 totals 16 residues. Germline assignment: CDR1 MNHEY and CDR2 SVGEGT. Here the CDR3 reads CASSYSTGGPRYEQYF. The CDR3 DNA reads as TGTGCCAGCAGTTACTCAACGGGAGGGCCTCGGTACGAGCAGTACTTC.

This clone came up a few times. The V call is TRBV4-1, the J call TRBJ2-1; 11 nucleotides match TRBD1. J was trimmed by 3 bases and V by 3 bases; bases with no gene match: 4. CDR3 size: 16 residues. In germline, CDR1 is MGHRA, CDR2 YSYEKL. The CDR3 coding sequence is TGCGCCAGCAGCCAGGAGGGACAGGGGGACTACAATGAGCAGTTCTTC. As protein: CASSQEGQGDYNEQFF.

The chain links TRBV7-3 to TRBJ2-1; perhaps TRBD2 as D (6 bases). Germline CDR1 reads SGHTA; CDR2 reads FQGTGA. V lost 1 base to trimming and J lost 7 bases, with 11 bases between them. This CDR3 is built from 14 residues. CDR3 coding DNA: TGTGCCAGCAGCTTAAGGGGACTGGAAAATGAGCAGTTCTTC. Translated, it gives CASSLRGLENEQFF. Variable domain in full (rest from reference TRBV7-3 and TRBJ2-1): GAGVSQTPSNKVTEKGKYVELRCDPISGHTALYWYRQSLGQGPEFLIYFQGTGAADDSGLPNDRFFAVRPEGSVSTLKIQRTERGDSAVYLCASSLRGLENEQFFGPGTRLTVL.

The rearrangement joins TRBV18 to TRBJ1-1; possibly TRBD1 for D (5 bases). Trimming stripped 2 bases from V and 0 bases from J, with 10 bases between. This CDR3 has 15 residues. Germline assignment: CDR1 KGHSH and CDR2 LQKENI. The CDR3 DNA reads as TGTGCCAGCTCACCAGGGGCCAGCATGAACACTGAAGCTTTCTTT. This translates into CASSPGASMNTEAFF.

V is TRBV5-1 and J is TRBJ2-2, with unresolved D. This CDR3 region has 13 residues. In germline, CDR1 is SGHRS, CDR2 YFSETQ. V was pared by 2 bases and J by 6 bases, with 8 bases between. Here the CDR3 DNA reads TGCGCCAGCAGCTTAGCGTTCCCCGGGGAGCTGTTTTTT. This gives the protein CASSLAFPGELFF.

The DNA of the CDR3 is TGTGCCAGCAGTTTATCGCGGGGCAGCTCTAGCACAGATACGCAGTATTTT. This encodes CASSLSRGSSSTDTQYF. The chain uses TRBV27 and TRBJ2-3, with D maybe TRBD2 (6 bases). The V gene lost 0 bases and the J gene lost 0 bases, with 13 bases spanning the gap. Germline V gene sequence: CDR1 MNHEY, CDR2 SMNVEV (reference sequence). The CDR3 spans 17 residues.